Below, 21 T cell receptor beta chains from the same sample are listed, as sequenced in a study of cytomegalovirus exposure and HLA in healthy donors. It was with 60 Vbeta and 13 Jbeta primers that the PCR ran. Generated by immunoSEQ multiplex PCR, the TCRdb table keeps only in-frame clones and is missing some. Of 150,000 to 200,000 clones in the sample, around 77% were seen once. The sample comprised PBMCs. Every receptor here comes from a man aged 40-49 years in good health and CMV-seronegative.

This clone showed up just once. The CDR3 loop is CASSVTGSNEQFF. The DNA for the CDR3 is TGCGCCAGCAGCGTGACAGGGAGCAATGAGCAGTTCTTC. The chain uses TRBV5-1 and TRBJ2-1, with TRBD1 matching over 7 bases. The CDR3 loop spans 13 amino acids. V lost 4 bases, J lost 6 bases, and 4 bases stayed unmatched. Germline CDR1 SGHRS, CDR2 YFSETQ. Combining the CDR3 with reference TRBV5-1 and TRBJ2-1 gives the whole variable domain KAGVTQTPRYLIKTRGQQVTLSCSPISGHRSVSWYQQTPGQGLQFLFEYFSETQRNKGNFPGRFSGRQFSNSRSEMNVSTLELGDSALYLCASSVTGSNEQFFGPGTRLTVL.

Written as DNA, the CDR3 is TGTGCCTGGAGTGCGGGGTTTTCCCCCGGGGAGCTGTTTTTT. This encodes CAWSAGFSPGELFF. The genes are TRBV30 and TRBJ2-2; TRBD2 might be the D (5 bases). The CDR3 is 14 residues long. V lost 1 base and J 6 bases, leaving 12 bases between the germline ends. CDR1 GTSNPN and CDR2 SVGIG come from the germline V gene (reference sequence).

This clone was detected once. The CDR3: CASSRRGVGDTEAFF. The CDR3, as DNA: TGTGCCAGTAGCCGCCGGGGGGTCGGGGACACTGAAGCTTTCTTT. This chain connects TRBV19 to TRBJ1-1, with a weak D call TRBD1 (5 bases). CDR3 length: 15 residues. CDR1 is LNHDA, CDR2 SQIVND, per germline (reference sequence). V lost 6 bases to trimming and J lost 3 bases, with 17 bases between them. The complete variable domain, with remaining parts taken from reference TRBV19 and TRBJ1-1, reads DGGITQSPKYLFRKEGQNVTLSCEQNLNHDAMYWYRQDPGQGLRLIYYSQIVNDFQKGDIAEGYSVSREKKESFPLTVTSAQKNPTAFYLCASSRRGVGDTEAFFGQGTRLTVV.

This chain connects TRBV6-1 to TRBJ2-1; 8 bases fit TRBD2. The CDR3 is made up of 15 amino acids. Germline CDR1 and CDR2: MNHNS and SASEGT. The V and J ends lost 1 base and 8 bases, in that order; junction bases with no gene match: 7. CDR3 nucleotides: TGTGCCAGCAGTGAAGGGCGGGAGGCCAGCGATGAGCAGTTCTTC. As protein: CASSEGREASDEQFF.

The chain is built from TRBV6-1 and TRBJ2-7; 14 nucleotides match TRBD2. Germline V lookup: CDR1 MNHNS, CDR2 SASEGT. There are 15 residues in the CDR3. V shed 6 bases, J shed 5 bases, and the junction held 6 bases outside the gene matches. The CDR3 here is CASSGLAGGSNEQYF. The CDR3 nucleotides read TGTGCCAGCAGCGGACTAGCGGGAGGTTCAAACGAGCAGTACTTC.

This chain connects TRBV7-2 to TRBJ1-1; D gene uncertain. In germline, CDR1 is SGHTA, CDR2 FQGNSA. V dropped 5 bases and J dropped 4 bases, with 8 bases sitting between them. The CDR3 is made up of 12 amino acids. The CDR3 DNA reads TGTGCCAGCAGCCCCTCGGTCACTGAAGCTTTCTTT. It translates to CASSPSVTEAFF. Drawing the rest from reference TRBV7-2 and TRBJ1-1, the complete variable domain is GAGVSQSPSNKVTEKGKDVELRCDPISGHTALYWYRQSLGQGLEFLIYFQGNSAPDKSGLPSDRFSAERTGGSVSTLTIQRTQQEDSAVYLCASSPSVTEAFFGQGTRLTVV.

J is TRBJ2-3 and V is TRBV4-1, with a possible D match to TRBD2 (5 bases). The V end lost 4 bases, the J end lost 2 bases, and 16 bases lay between the germline ends. Germline loops: CDR1 MGHRA, CDR2 YSYEKL. The CDR3 loop spans 16 amino acids. The CDR3 reads CASSRLLASTTDTQYF. In DNA form, the CDR3 reads TGCGCCAGCAGCCGGCTGTTAGCGTCCACCACAGATACGCAGTATTTT.

J is TRBJ1-4 and V is TRBV5-1; D not resolved. This CDR3 has 16 amino acids. Trimming took off 1 base at V and 5 bases at J, with 15 bases between the two ends. From germline, CDR1 is SGHRS and CDR2 YFSETQ. The CDR3 nucleotides are TGCGCCAGCAGCTTGAACCAGAATTTCAAAAATGAAAAACTGTTTTTT. Protein product: CASSLNQNFKNEKLFF.

This clone was recorded a few times. This chain connects TRBV9 to TRBJ2-3; no reliable D call. V was shortened by 4 bases and J by 6 bases, with 12 bases between the two germline ends. Germline CDR1 and CDR2: SGDLS and YYNGEE. The CDR3 spans 13 residues. The CDR3 is CASSPRLMDTQYF. In DNA, the CDR3 is TGTGCCAGCAGCCCCCGTCTTATGGATACGCAGTATTTT. The entire variable domain, with the rest obtained from reference TRBV9 and TRBJ2-3, is as follows: DSGVTQTPKHLITATGQRVTLRCSPRSGDLSVYWYQQSLDQGLQFLIQYYNGEERAKGNILERFSAQQFPDLHSELNLSSLELGDSALYFCASSPRLMDTQYFGPGTRLTVL.

This chain uses TRBV18 with TRBJ1-2; 8 bases match TRBD1. The germline gives CDR1 KGHSH, CDR2 LQKENI. Losses at the gene ends were 3 bases for V and 4 bases for J; bases not matched to a gene: 16. CDR3 length: 18 residues. Here the CDR3 reads CASSPPGQVDKGIYGYTF. CDR3 DNA: TGTGCCAGCTCACCTCCGGGACAGGTCGACAAAGGGATCTATGGCTACACCTTC.

The chain carries TRBV6-4 and TRBJ1-1; 7 nucleotides line up with TRBD1. This CDR3 is built from 14 residues. The ends lost 6 bases at V and 4 bases at J; junction bases unmatched: 8. The germline CDR1 and CDR2 sequences are MRHNA and SNTAGT. In DNA, the CDR3 is TGTGCCAGCAGGCTGACAGGGAGTGGCACTGAAGCTTTCTTT. Amino acids: CASRLTGSGTEAFF.

This chain links TRBV5-6 with TRBJ1-3; D unresolved. This CDR3 comprises 15 residues. CDR1 is SGHDT, CDR2 YYEEEE, per germline. V dropped 0 bases and J dropped 4 bases, with 11 bases sitting between them. The chain's CDR3 is CASSLARGGGNTIYF. For the CDR3, the DNA is TGTGCCAGCAGCTTGGCGCGGGGTGGCGGAAACACCATATATTTT.

V gene TRBV10-2 combines with J gene TRBJ1-1; D perhaps matches TRBD1 (5 bases). The CDR3 length is 12 residues. Trimming left V 0 bases short and J 11 bases short, with 10 bases between. CDR1 and CDR2 from the germline V gene are WSHSY and SAAADI. CDR3 DNA sequence: TGCGCCAGCAGTGAGTCAGGGGTTGTGGCTTTCTTT. Protein product: CASSESGVVAFF.

V is TRBV7-9 and J is TRBJ2-5; weak D call: TRBD2 (6 bases). The CDR3 runs to 14 residues. The V gene's germline CDR1 is SEHNR and CDR2 FQNEAQ (reference sequence). Trimming shortened V by 5 bases and J by 1 base, and 11 bases separated the two germline ends. The CDR3 coding sequence is TGTGCCAGCAGCGGAGGGCCTTTCCAAGAGACCCAGTACTTC. It is translated as CASSGGPFQETQYF.

There are a few counts of this clone. CDR3 residues: CASSPPSGGYNEQFF. The CDR3 DNA sequence: TGTGCCAGCAGCCCGCCTAGCGGGGGCTACAATGAGCAGTTCTTC. The V and J genes are TRBV11-2 and TRBJ2-1; 10 bases are a match to TRBD2. J lost 3 bases, V lost 5 bases, and 4 bases had no gene match. The CDR3 loop spans 15 amino acids. CDR1 is SGHAT, CDR2 FQNNGV, per germline.

The V and J genes are TRBV21-1 and TRBJ2-7; the D call in the table, TRBD1, was not verified against the DNA. TRBV21-1 is given as a pseudogene. CDR3 size: 13 residues. CDR3 nucleotide sequence: TGTGCCAGCAGCGCGAACAGGGCGCACGAGCAGTACGTC. This sequence encodes CASSANRAHEQYV.

This chain connects TRBV27 to TRBJ2-7, with D possibly being TRBD1 (6 bases). Trimming left V 3 bases short and J 0 bases short, with 9 bases between. Germline lookup yields CDR1 MNHEY and CDR2 SMNVEV (reference sequence). CDR3 length: 14 amino acids. CDR3 nucleotides: TGTGCCAGCAGTTTTTCGGGACACTCCTACGAGCAGTACTTC. Encoded protein: CASSFSGHSYEQYF.

CDR3 protein: CASSFMGSAAGELFF. DNA for the CDR3: TGTGCCAGCAGTTTCATGGGTAGCGCGGCCGGGGAGCTGTTTTTT. The rearrangement links TRBV27 to TRBJ2-2; tentatively, D is TRBD2 (5 bases). CDR1 MNHEY and CDR2 SMNVEV come from the germline V gene (reference sequence). V was shortened by 3 bases and J by 6 bases, with 14 bases between the two germline ends. This CDR3 contains 15 residues.

V is TRBV6-6 and J is TRBJ1-5, with 7 bases aligning to TRBD1. This CDR3 has 14 residues. Germline V gene lookup returns CDR1 MNHNY and CDR2 SVGAGI (reference sequence). The V gene end was trimmed by 7 bases and the J gene end by 4 bases; junction bases not matched to a gene: 7. The CDR3 region is CASMGQGVNQPQHF. In nucleotides, the CDR3 is TGTGCCAGCATGGGGCAGGGGGTTAATCAGCCCCAGCATTTT.

A note on this clone: This sequence may be a read error, since a much larger clone differs from it by one base. Other DNA sequences in this sample translate to the same CDR3. The chain recombines TRBV4-3 with TRBJ1-5; D not certain. The CDR3 is 12 amino acids. CDR1 LGHNA and CDR2 YSLEER come from the germline V gene. V was cut by 0 bases and J by 9 bases, with 6 bases left in between. The CDR3 protein is CASSQEAGPQHF. The DNA of the CDR3 is TGCGCCAGCAGCCAAGAGGCGGGGCCCCAGCATTTT.

The chain couples TRBV29-1 to TRBJ1-2; D is perhaps TRBD1 (5 bases). Between the trimmed V and J ends, which lost 7 bases and 5 bases, there was a span of 8 bases. CDR3 size: 10 residues. Per germline, CDR1 SQVTM and CDR2 ANQGSEA. CDR3 in amino acids: CSADSYGYTF. DNA for the CDR3: TGCAGCGCTGACAGTTATGGCTACACCTTC.